Presented here are 32 T cell receptor beta chains from one specimen sequenced in a study of T-cell reconstitution after alpha-beta-depleted transplantation in children. Unique molecular identifiers were incorporated into the prepared TCRbeta library. Each CDR3 protein is one row after TCRdb ran MiXCR on the PCR reads. The table has roughly 120,000 distinct CDR3 sequences, approximately 10% seen once. The sequences come from PBMCs, collected before TCRalphabeta/CD19-depleted stem cell transplant. These receptors were obtained from a boy aged 2 to 10 with acute lymphoblastic leukemia, due to receive a stem cell transplant.

The table lists this clonotype with many counts. The rearrangement uses TRBV7-2 and TRBJ2-1, with 8 bases aligning to TRBD2. The CDR3 consists of 17 residues. Unmatched junction bases numbered 15, after V lost 4 bases and J lost 7 bases. CDR1 is SGHTA, CDR2 FQGNSA, per germline. CDR3 bases: TGTGCCAGCAGCTCTCCTGGCCGGAGCGGGAGAGGTAATGAGCAGTTCTTC. Amino acids: CASSSPGRSGRGNEQFF.

This chain links TRBV20-1 with TRBJ2-3; D might be TRBD2 (5 bases). Per the germline V gene, CDR1 is DFQATT and CDR2 is SNEGSKA (reference sequence). There are 15 residues in the CDR3. V lost 4 bases to trimming and J lost 2 bases, with 16 bases between them. CDR3: CSAIGVAPFTDTQYF. The DNA for the CDR3 is TGCAGTGCTATTGGTGTAGCGCCTTTCACAGATACGCAGTATTTT.

This clonotype was picked up many times. The J gene is TRBJ1-3, the V gene TRBV12-3 or TRBV12-4, with D unresolved. The CDR3 extends over 11 amino acids. Trimming pared 7 bases from V and 8 bases from J, leaving 9 bases between. The CDR3 coding sequence is TGTGCCAGCACCCGGACGGACACCATATATTTT. It encodes CASTRTDTIYF.

In its sample, this clonotype was seen a few times. This rearrangement joins TRBV7-3 to TRBJ2-3; 8 positions agree with TRBD2. The CDR3 extends over 15 amino acids. J lost 2 bases, V lost 5 bases, and 6 bases had no gene match. The V gene's germline CDR1 is SGHTA and CDR2 FQGTGA. In DNA, the CDR3 is TGTGCCAGCAGCCCCGGGACTAGGAACACAGATACGCAGTATTTT. Its translation is CASSPGTRNTDTQYF.

There are a few counts of this clonotype. CDR3 nucleotide sequence: TGTGCCAGCTCACCACCTAATACCAGGGCGGTGAACACCGGGGAGCTGTTTTTT. Translation: CASSPPNTRAVNTGELFF. The rearrangement joins TRBV18 to TRBJ2-2; TRBD1 is a possible D gene (5 bases). Trimming cost V 0 bases and J 1 base, with 15 bases left between them. In germline, CDR1 is KGHSH, CDR2 LQKENI. The CDR3 runs to 18 residues.

This sequence joins TRBV5-1 and TRBJ1-1, with D possibly being TRBD1 (5 bases). Germline CDR1 reads SGHRS; CDR2 reads YFSETQ. V shed 3 bases and J shed 4 bases, with 16 bases lying between them. This CDR3 contains 15 residues. The CDR3 sequence is CASSSLKGRTTEAFF. For the CDR3, the DNA is TGCGCCAGCAGCTCGCTAAAGGGGAGGACCACTGAAGCTTTCTTT.

The rearrangement links TRBV28 to TRBJ1-1, with 8 bases that match TRBD1. J gave up 8 bases and V 2 bases, and 7 bases lay outside the gene matches. Germline assignment: CDR1 MDHEN and CDR2 SYDVKM. The CDR3 contains 14 residues. The CDR3 DNA reads TGTGCCAGCAGTTTAGGGACAGGAACCAAAGAAGCTTTCTTT. Protein: CASSLGTGTKEAFF.

This clonotype was seen many times. The chain has TRBV20-1 and TRBJ2-7, with TRBD2 identical over 7 bases. CDR1 and CDR2 (germline): DFQATT, SNEGSKA (reference sequence). Trimming cost V 5 bases and J 3 bases; bases outside gene matches: 7. The CDR3 sequence is 13 residues long. CDR3 nucleotide sequence: TGCAGTGCTGAGCGGGATCCGGACTACGAGCAGTACTTC. This gives the protein CSAERDPDYEQYF.

This clonotype was seen a handful of times. The chain has TRBV7-8 and TRBJ1-1; perhaps TRBD1 as D (5 bases). The germline V gene has CDR1 SGHVS and CDR2 FQNEAQ. The CDR3 totals 14 residues. Trimming took 1 base from V and 10 from J, leaving 16 bases between them. CDR3 coding DNA: TGTGCCAGCAGCTTAGGACAGCTCCTTGTGGGAGCTTTCTTT. Its protein product is CASSLGQLLVGAFF.

This clonotype was observed a few times. The J gene is TRBJ2-5, the V gene TRBV7-8; D is possibly TRBD1 or TRBD2 (5 bases each). The length of the CDR3 is 14 residues. The germline CDR1 and CDR2 sequences are SGHVS and FQNEAQ. V lost 7 bases and J 1 base, leaving 13 bases between the germline ends. The CDR3 here is CASMGVAGQETQYF. The CDR3 DNA is TGTGCCAGCATGGGGGTTGCGGGCCAAGAGACCCAGTACTTC.

This clonotype was observed a few times. This CDR3 is CAIRNEVGTRKYNEQFF. DNA of the CDR3: TGTGCCATCAGAAACGAAGTGGGGACTAGGAAATACAATGAGCAGTTCTTC. The chain employs TRBV10-3 and TRBJ2-1; TRBD2 aligns across 8 bases. CDR3 length: 17 amino acids. Trimming removed 6 bases from V and 4 bases from J; junction bases left unmatched: 14. The V gene's germline CDR1 is ENHRY and CDR2 SYGVKD.

This clonotype was counted only a few times. The rearrangement links TRBV29-1 to TRBJ1-1; D is unresolved. The CDR3 spans 13 residues. Trimming left V 4 bases short and J 0 bases short, with 9 bases between. Looked up from germline, CDR1 is SQVTM and CDR2 is ANQGSEA. This CDR3 is CSVGGQLNTEAFF. In nucleotides, the CDR3 is TGCAGCGTTGGTGGGCAATTGAACACTGAAGCTTTCTTT.

This clonotype was seen more than once but under ten times. The chain links TRBV2 to TRBJ1-1; 8 bases agree with TRBD1. V shed 2 bases, J shed 1 base, and the junction held 12 bases outside the gene matches. Per the germline V gene, CDR1 is SNHLY and CDR2 is FYNNEI. The CDR3 has 18 residues. The CDR3 region has the DNA TGTGCCAGCAGTGAACGCAGGGGGCGAGATATCGCGAACACTGAAGCTTTCTTT. Translation: CASSERRGRDIANTEAFF.

This clonotype was found many times. The genes are TRBV2 and TRBJ2-3; 14 bases align to TRBD2. The V gene's germline CDR1 is SNHLY and CDR2 FYNNEI. V trimming: 2 bases; J trimming: 3 bases; junction bases outside the gene matches: 4. The CDR3 is 17 amino acids. The CDR3 DNA reads TGTGCCAGCAGTGAAACACGGACTAGCGGGGGGACAGATACGCAGTATTTT. Translating it yields CASSETRTSGGTDTQYF.

This clonotype was detected ten times or more. The gene calls are TRBV28 and TRBJ1-5; D not certain. In germline, CDR1 is MDHEN, CDR2 SYDVKM. The CDR3 covers 13 residues. The V end lost 4 bases, the J end lost 4 bases, and 8 bases lay between the germline ends. CDR3 bases: TGTGCCAGCAGTTGGGAAAGAAATCAGCCCCAGCATTTT. Its protein product is CASSWERNQPQHF.

The chain has TRBV20-1 and TRBJ1-2; D gene ambiguous. The length of the CDR3 is 12 residues. V was shortened by 5 bases and J by 4 bases, with 11 bases between the two germline ends. Per the germline V gene, CDR1 is DFQATT and CDR2 is SNEGSKA (reference sequence). DNA for the CDR3: TGCAGTGCTTCAGACATAGCCTATGGCTACACCTTC. Encoded protein: CSASDIAYGYTF.

V gene TRBV12-3 or TRBV12-4 combines with J gene TRBJ1-5; D is perhaps TRBD1 (5 bases). V lost 5 bases and J 5 bases, leaving 13 bases between the germline ends. The CDR3 length is 14 residues. CDR3 in DNA: TGTGCCAGCAGTCCTGCCGGGACCGATCAGCCCCAGCATTTT. Its protein product is CASSPAGTDQPQHF.

This clonotype was detected only a few times. V and J are TRBV6-1 and TRBJ2-1; D possibly corresponds to TRBD1 (6 bases). The germline V gene encodes CDR1 MNHNS and CDR2 SASEGT. Between the trimmed V and J ends, which lost 2 bases and 3 bases, there was a span of 14 bases. This CDR3 is 16 amino acids long. The DNA of the CDR3 is TGTGCCAGCAGTGAATGGGGGCCGGGCGGCTACAATGAGCAGTTCTTC. Translating it yields CASSEWGPGGYNEQFF.

There are a few counts of this clonotype. The chain carries TRBV20-1 and TRBJ2-5, with 8 bases that match TRBD2. From germline, CDR1 is DFQATT and CDR2 SNEGSKA (reference sequence). This CDR3 has 14 amino acids. V lost 5 bases, J lost 4 bases, and 9 bases stayed unmatched. CDR3 nucleotide sequence: TGCAGTGCTCCGTACAGCGGGAGAGGAGAGACCCAGTACTTC. This codes for CSAPYSGRGETQYF.

The table lists this clonotype with many counts. V and J are TRBV12-3 or TRBV12-4 and TRBJ2-7; the D gene is possibly TRBD1 (8 bases). This CDR3 contains 15 residues. V was trimmed by 5 bases and J by 7 bases, leaving 21 bases between them. The CDR3 DNA sequence: TGTGCCAGCAGTCGCGGGACAGGCCCCGGGGGGGAGCAGTACTTC. Translation: CASSRGTGPGGEQYF.

In this sample, this clonotype turned up a few times. The chain links TRBV6-1 to TRBJ1-5; D not certain. The V and J ends lost 7 bases and 3 bases respectively, with 10 bases between them. CDR1 MNHNS and CDR2 SASEGT come from the germline V gene. The CDR3 sequence is 13 residues long. The CDR3 is CASTWALNQPQHF. The CDR3 coding sequence is TGTGCCAGCACGTGGGCCCTCAATCAGCCCCAGCATTTT.

This chain connects TRBV27 to TRBJ2-1, with D possibly being TRBD2 (6 bases). CDR1 is MNHEY and CDR2 is SMNVEV in the germline V gene (reference sequence). V was cut by 5 bases and J by 7 bases, with 21 bases left in between. CDR3 length equals 16 residues. The CDR3 bases are TGTGCCAGCAGTCCCCTAGGAGGGCCGTATGAGAATGAGCAGTTCTTC. This translates into CASSPLGGPYENEQFF.

This clonotype was counted between two and nine times. CDR3 in DNA: TGCAGTGCTAGCGGGGCCCGACTAGCGGGAGGCACCTACGAGCAGTACTTC. Residues: CSASGARLAGGTYEQYF. This rearrangement joins TRBV20-1 to TRBJ2-7, with 13 bases that match TRBD2. The CDR3 extends over 17 amino acids. Germline V gene sequence: CDR1 DFQATT, CDR2 SNEGSKA (reference sequence). V dropped 3 bases and J dropped 2; count of bases not matched to a gene: 10.

The V gene is TRBV30, the J gene TRBJ2-7, with D uncertain. The CDR3 runs 12 residues. The V end lost 3 bases, the J end lost 2 bases, and 8 bases lay between the germline ends. Germline V gives CDR1 GTSNPN, CDR2 SVGIG (reference sequence). The CDR3 DNA reads TGTGCCTGGAGGACACCTCCCTACGAGCAGTACTTC. Translating it yields CAWRTPPYEQYF.

Ten or more counts support this clonotype. The V gene is TRBV7-9, the J gene TRBJ2-2; D is unclear. The CDR3 sequence is 12 residues long. Trimming cost V 4 bases and J 8 bases, with 8 bases left between them. Germline V gene sequence: CDR1 SEHNR, CDR2 FQNEAQ (reference sequence). The CDR3 region has the DNA TGTGCCAGCAGCTCCCTCCTTGGGGAGCTGTTTTTT. Amino acid sequence: CASSSLLGELFF.

This clonotype occurred a few times. V is TRBV20-1 and J is TRBJ2-5, with 8 bases aligning to TRBD1. CDR1 and CDR2 from the germline V gene are DFQATT and SNEGSKA (reference sequence). Losses at the gene ends were 6 bases for V and 5 bases for J; bases not matched to a gene: 11. The CDR3 consists of 14 residues. The CDR3 DNA sequence: TGCAGTGCGGCTCGAGGGACAGGAATGGAGACCCAGTACTTC. Its protein is CSAARGTGMETQYF.

The table lists this clonotype with a few counts. V is TRBV7-3 and J is TRBJ1-6; D may be TRBD1 (6 bases). The germline V and J ends were trimmed by 2 bases and 7 bases, with 9 bases remaining between them. The germline V gene encodes CDR1 SGHTA and CDR2 FQGTGA. The CDR3 runs to 14 residues. The CDR3 protein is CASSLQGRNSPLHF. Written as DNA, the CDR3 is TGTGCCAGCAGCTTACAGGGGAGAAATTCACCCCTCCACTTT.

This clonotype was seen a handful of times. V usage is TRBV11-2 and J usage is TRBJ2-2; D uncertain. The CDR3 has 15 residues. Trimming left V 5 bases short and J 2 bases short, with 12 bases between. Germline V gene data show CDR1 as SGHAT and CDR2 as FQNNGV. The CDR3 DNA follows: TGTGCCAGCAGCCATTTCCGGGCTAACACCGGGGAGCTGTTTTTT. This encodes CASSHFRANTGELFF.

This chain connects TRBV6-1 to TRBJ1-6; a possible D gene is TRBD1 (5 bases). V dropped 5 bases and J dropped 4 bases, with 12 bases sitting between them. The germline CDR1 and CDR2 sequences are MNHNS and SASEGT. The CDR3 has 15 residues. CDR3 loop: CASSSLEGYNSPLHF. CDR3 bases: TGTGCCAGCAGTAGCCTGGAGGGGTATAATTCACCCCTCCACTTT.

The table lists this clonotype with many counts. The chain employs TRBV10-3 and TRBJ2-1; TRBD2 matches 11 bases. The CDR3 has 14 residues. The germline CDR1 and CDR2 sequences are ENHRY and SYGVKD. V shed 10 bases and J 5 bases; nucleotides not matched to a gene: 7. CDR3 bases: TGTGCCACCACTCGACTAGCGGGAAACAATGAGCAGTTCTTC. Amino acids: CATTRLAGNNEQFF.

This clonotype turned up a few times. The chain couples TRBV5-1 to TRBJ2-1; perhaps TRBD2 as D (6 bases). Trimming removed 0 bases at V and 4 bases at J, with 8 bases between. The V gene's germline CDR1 is SGHRS and CDR2 YFSETQ. The CDR3 runs to 14 residues. CDR3 residues: CASSLGTTYNEQFF. For the CDR3, the DNA is TGCGCCAGCAGCTTGGGGACTACTTACAATGAGCAGTTCTTC.

The chain couples TRBV27 to TRBJ2-1; possibly TRBD1 or TRBD2 for D (6 bases each). Germline V lookup: CDR1 MNHEY, CDR2 SMNVEV (reference sequence). The ends were cut back, 3 bases at V and 7 bases at J, with 13 bases in the middle. The CDR3 spans 14 residues. The CDR3 protein is CASSFWQGRNEQFF. The CDR3 bases are TGTGCCAGCAGTTTTTGGCAGGGGAGGAATGAGCAGTTCTTC.